This entry features one TCR beta chain sequence. Its antigen is unidentified. The PCR used 60 Vbeta and 13 Jbeta primers. TCRdb's copy holds only in-frame clones and misses some; the assay was immunoSEQ multiplex PCR. Of about 150,000 clones listed, more than 8% are singletons. CDR3 length: 15 residues. Per germline, CDR1 MNHNS and CDR2 SASEGT. The germline V and J ends were trimmed by 5 bases and 2 bases, with 13 bases remaining between them. The data were obtained in a study of cytomegalovirus exposure and HLA in healthy donors. Study information: Unique TCR beta sequences numbering some 120 million came from around 180 million T cells in an earlier analysis.

Findings of the study overall: With further analysis later on, most CMV-associated TCR beta chains appeared HLA-restricted.

The source is a man aged 45-65 years in good health and CMV-seronegative. The V gene is TRBV6-1, the J gene TRBJ1-5; a possible D gene is TRBD1 (5 bases). The sample was PBMCs. Here the CDR3 DNA reads TGTGCCAGCAGTATTAAACAGGATGGCAATCAGCCCCAGCATTTT. Translated: CASSIKQDGNQPQHF.